These T cell receptor beta chains were read from a single sample in a study of blood T cell repertoires in COVID-19. Profiling relied on immunoSEQ multiplex PCR, and the TCRdb table lists in-frame clones only, not all of them. The data hold roughly 150,000 clones, with over 70% observed a single time. What was sequenced was peripheral blood. The origin of the receptors is an elderly woman with active or convalescent COVID-19. Both conserved end residues are part of each CDR3. D genes are given only for firm matches. Only some rows state a clone size, as once, few, many or a class for expanded clones.

v_call cdr3_length d_call clone_size cdr3_aa
TRBV6-5 15 TRBD1 NA CASRPDRGVNTEAFF
TRBV2 13 NA once CASSASGGGELFF
TRBV30 17 TRBD1 NA CAWRHKVGQGASYEQYF
TRBV6-2/TRBV6-3 13 NA once CASSPDLIQPQHF
TRBV3-1/TRBV3-2 13 NA NA CASSQASYQPQHF
TRBV7-8 16 NA NA CASSPGGGNYNSPLHF
TRBV19 16 TRBD1 NA CASSRDRGYSNQPQHF
TRBV7-3 14 NA NA CASSSGGWNSPLHF
TRBV6-2/TRBV6-3 15 TRBD1 NA CASSDPGQGNYGYTF
TRBV5-4 14 NA once CASSLSMGGYGYTF
TRBV5-6 14 NA NA CASSFRTPQETQYF
TRBV6-1 14 TRBD1 NA CASSEVGDREGYTF
TRBV30 15 TRBD2 NA CAWGLAGLNLNEQFF
TRBV30 16 TRBD1 NA CAWDRTGGNYNSPLHF
TRBV19 14 NA NA CASRPRFENTEAFF
TRBV6-6 13 NA once CASSHGSRDEQYF
TRBV10-3 15 NA NA CAISDKGVTDYGYTF
TRBV10-2 15 TRBD1 NA CASSFRQGGGQPQHF
TRBV19 15 TRBD1 NA CASSTPTGVRETQYF
TRBV27 14 TRBD1 NA CASSLGTVPGELFF
TRBV2 14 TRBD1 NA CASMQGEFTDGYTF
TRBV11-2 15 NA NA CASSLGPAYNSPLHF
TRBV29-1 15 NA NA CSVEIVPPSGNTIYF
TRBV19 15 TRBD2 once CASSIITSGYNEQFF
TRBV13 15 TRBD2 few CASSGDRDYYYEQYF
TRBV4-1 17 TRBD2 NA CASSQELAGGPADTQYF
TRBV19 14 NA NA CASSKGSMNTEAFF
TRBV27 15 TRBD1 NA CASSYRGLRVDTQYF
TRBV19 14 NA NA CASSSDSLRTEAFF
TRBV4-3 15 TRBD2 many CASSPSLGGTGELFF
TRBV6-5 15 NA NA CASRQYGATNEKLFF
TRBV6-5 13 NA NA CASGPNLNQPQHF
TRBV6-6 16 NA few CASTRTALTSYEGYTF
TRBV4-3 15 TRBD2 NA CASSQDRGGVYTQYF
TRBV18 15 NA NA CASSWGMDTNTEAFF
TRBV6-2/TRBV6-3 16 TRBD2 NA CASSYRAGGLAETQYF
TRBV27 15 NA NA CASSSPRTALDTQYF
TRBV7-6 15 NA NA CASSLGGGDTDTQYF
TRBV28 14 NA NA CASSWTDHNSPLHF
TRBV7-2 14 NA few CASSFDSGGSPLHF
TRBV3-1/TRBV3-2 16 TRBD1 NA CASSPRTGGAGNTIYF
TRBV7-9 13 NA NA CASSTTGFSPLHF
TRBV2 17 TRBD2 NA CASSGAPTGGGTGELFF
TRBV19 15 TRBD2 NA CASSTTSDGSDTQYF
TRBV3-1/TRBV3-2 15 NA NA CASSQDATAGGTQYF
TRBV6-6 15 NA NA CASRTGQIPNEKLFF